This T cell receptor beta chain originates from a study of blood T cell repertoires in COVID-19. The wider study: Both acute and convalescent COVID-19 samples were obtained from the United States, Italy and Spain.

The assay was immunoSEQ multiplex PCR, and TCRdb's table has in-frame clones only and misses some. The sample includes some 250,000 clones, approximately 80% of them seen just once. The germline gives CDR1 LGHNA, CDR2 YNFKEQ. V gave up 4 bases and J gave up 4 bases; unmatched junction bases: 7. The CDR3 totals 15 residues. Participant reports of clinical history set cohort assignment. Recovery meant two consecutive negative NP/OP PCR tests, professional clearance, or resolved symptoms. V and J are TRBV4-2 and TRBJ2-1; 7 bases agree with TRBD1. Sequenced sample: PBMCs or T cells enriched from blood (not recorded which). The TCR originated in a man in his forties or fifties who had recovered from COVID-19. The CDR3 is CASSPTGQSYNEQFF. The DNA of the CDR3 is TGTGCCAGCAGCCCTACGGGACAGTCTTACAATGAGCAGTTCTTC.